One T cell receptor (beta chain) is described in this entry. Its antigen is currently unknown. Time point described: cycle 4 day 1 (C4D1), after 6 weeks of nivolumab. Autologous stem cell transplantation was followed by relapse in every patient, and brentuximab vedotin exposure varied. This sample was taken from a study of PD-1 blockade in classical Hodgkin lymphoma. Study-wide context: Each patient was given nivolumab 3 mg/kg through a vein every 2 weeks. Points from the study as a whole: The authors have not defined what causes the repertoire differences, possibly disease activity or prior therapy. Exclusion removed patients who began nivolumab under 1 year after ASCT.

Germline V gives CDR1 SGDLS, CDR2 YYNGEE. The CDR3 extends over 13 amino acids. The V gene lost 6 bases and the J gene lost 4 bases, with 12 bases spanning the gap. Data came from immunoSEQ multiplex PCR; TCRdb stores just in-frame clones and leaves some out. The data contain over 60,000 clones, over 85% of them seen just once; the ten biggest clones take up roughly 8%. This chain links TRBV9 with TRBJ2-3; D remains unclear. The sequence came from a human donor with classical Hodgkin lymphoma. The specimen comprised peripheral blood mononuclear cells (PBMCs), sampled before the fourth cycle of nivolumab. CDR3 sequence: CASTKYAPDTQYF. The CDR3 bases are TGTGCCAGCACCAAGTACGCCCCAGATACGCAGTATTTT.